The present T cell receptor beta chain was sequenced within a study of identical twins. In every case, the donor was a healthy Caucasian. J was trimmed by 2 bases and V by 4 bases; bases with no gene match: 8. The CDR3 length is 15 residues. Germline CDR1 and CDR2: SQVTM and ANQGSEA. Using its own MiXCR run on the 5' RACE reads, TCRdb lists one record per CDR3 protein. The table shows 1.5 million or so distinct CDR3 sequences, with around a third occurring only once. The sample comprised cord blood. This sequence joins TRBV29-1 and TRBJ2-3; the match to TRBD1 covers 8 bases. This TCR came from a newborn girl in good health. CDR3 DNA sequence: TGCAGCGTTGGGTTTACAGGGGGTGACACAGATACGCAGTATTTT. It specifies CSVGFTGGDTDTQYF.